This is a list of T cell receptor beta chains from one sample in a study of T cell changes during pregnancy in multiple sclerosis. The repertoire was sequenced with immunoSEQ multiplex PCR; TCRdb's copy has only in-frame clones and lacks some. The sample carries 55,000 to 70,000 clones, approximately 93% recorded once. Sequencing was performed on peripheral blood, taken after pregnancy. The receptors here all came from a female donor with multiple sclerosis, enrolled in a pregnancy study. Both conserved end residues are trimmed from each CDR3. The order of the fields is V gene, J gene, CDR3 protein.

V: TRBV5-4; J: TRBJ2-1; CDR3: ASSRPGDNEQF
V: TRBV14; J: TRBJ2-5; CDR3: ASSQGILAGETQY
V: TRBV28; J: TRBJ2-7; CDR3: ASSLRDRGHGYEQY
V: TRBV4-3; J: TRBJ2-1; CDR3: ASSQDPIGVGPYNEQF
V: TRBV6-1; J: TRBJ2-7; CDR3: ASSETRIGEQY
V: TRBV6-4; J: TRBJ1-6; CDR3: ASSARAGSPLH
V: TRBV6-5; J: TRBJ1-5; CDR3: ASRIRVYSNQPQH
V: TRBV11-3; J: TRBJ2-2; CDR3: ASSLVAGGTGELF
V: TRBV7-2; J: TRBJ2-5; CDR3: ASGTRTGAGGETQY
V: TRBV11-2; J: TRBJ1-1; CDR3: ASSLLTWEGGRGTEAF